This TCR beta chain was sequenced in a study of control samples from healthy donors and cancer patients (dated by TCRdb to the early 2020s). The library was obtained by the immunoSEQ multiplex PCR assay. Held by TCRdb, this immuneACCESS table contains in-frame sequences only and omits some clones. Under half of the omission traces to an unresolved V gene where checked; the cause of the rest is unknown. In this sample the table shows roughly 100,000 clones, roughly 94% of which occur a single time. The ten largest clones represent about 2.5% of the sample. This clone appeared once. Which antigen it targets is not known. No much larger clone is present one base from it, and per-base qualities are unavailable. Trimming removed 2 bases from V and 0 bases from J; the gene matches leave 15 bases unexplained. The CDR3 runs 20 residues from the cysteine to the phenylalanine. The kept DNA is CDR3 alone, 60 bases in frame from the first base. The germline V gene supplies CDR1 SGHVS and CDR2 FNYEAQ.

This clonotype was obtained from a young woman in good health. The V and J genes are TRBV7-6 and TRBJ2-7, and 11 bases in between align with TRBD2. The sequenced sample was blood. CDR3 reads: CASSLITSGSLIASSYEQYF. The bases read TGTGCCAGCAGCTTAATTACTAGCGGGAGCTTGATCGCCAGCTCCTACGAGCAGTACTTC.